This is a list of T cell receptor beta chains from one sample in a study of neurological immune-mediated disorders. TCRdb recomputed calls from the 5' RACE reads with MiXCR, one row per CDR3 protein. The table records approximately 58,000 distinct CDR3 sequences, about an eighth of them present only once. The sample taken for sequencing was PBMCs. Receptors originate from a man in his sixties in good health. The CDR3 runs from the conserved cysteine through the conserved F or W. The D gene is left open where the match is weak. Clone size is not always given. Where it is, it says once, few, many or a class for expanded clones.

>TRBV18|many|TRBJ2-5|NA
TGTGCCAGCTCACCTCCGAAGACAAAGGAGACCCAGTACTTC
CASSPPKTKETQYF
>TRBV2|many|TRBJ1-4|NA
TGTGCCAGCAGTGAAAGGCGGGCAACTAATGAAAAACTGTTTTTT
CASSERRATNEKLFF
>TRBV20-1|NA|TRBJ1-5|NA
TGCAGTGCTGCTACGGACAGATTCAATCAGCCCCAGCATTTT
CSAATDRFNQPQHF
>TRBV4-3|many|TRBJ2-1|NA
TGCGCCAGCAGCCCCCCGGGGACTTACAATGAGCAGTTCTTC
CASSPPGTYNEQFF
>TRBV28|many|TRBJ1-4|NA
TGTGCCAGCAGCTCCGGTGCCGGGGTTAGCAATGAAAAACTGTTTTTT
CASSSGAGVSNEKLFF
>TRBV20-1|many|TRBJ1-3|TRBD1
TGCAGTGCTAGAGAGGGACAGCACTCTGGAAACACCATATATTTT
CSAREGQHSGNTIYF
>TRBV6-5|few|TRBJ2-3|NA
TGTGCCAGCAGTTTTGACATCACAGATACGCAGTATTTT
CASSFDITDTQYF
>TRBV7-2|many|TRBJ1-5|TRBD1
TGTGCCAGCAGCTCACGGGGAGGGGGCTTCAATCAGCCCCAGCATTTT
CASSSRGGGFNQPQHF
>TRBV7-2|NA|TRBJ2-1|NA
TGTGCCAGCAGATTAGGGGGGACCTCGAGCTCCTACAATGAGCAGTTCTTC
CASRLGGTSSSYNEQFF
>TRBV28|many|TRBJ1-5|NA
TGTGCCAGCAGCTCCCGTGTTCGGTATCAGCCCCAGCATTTT
CASSSRVRYQPQHF
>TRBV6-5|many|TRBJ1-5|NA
TGTGCCAGCGCCAGAAGGTTTAGCAATCAGCCCCAGCATTTT
CASARRFSNQPQHF
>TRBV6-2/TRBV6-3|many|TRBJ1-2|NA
TGTGCCAGCAGTTACCCAGGGTATGGCTACACCTTC
CASSYPGYGYTF
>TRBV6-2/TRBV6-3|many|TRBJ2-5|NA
TGTGCCAGCAGTTACGGAGAGACCCAGTACTTC
CASSYGETQYF
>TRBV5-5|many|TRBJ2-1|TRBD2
TGTGCCAGCAGCTTCCAAGCGGGGGGGCGGGACAATGAGCAGTTCTTC
CASSFQAGGRDNEQFF
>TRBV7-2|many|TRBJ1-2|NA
TGTGCCAGCAGCTTTGGACAGCTTTTTAACTATGGCTACACCTTC
CASSFGQLFNYGYTF
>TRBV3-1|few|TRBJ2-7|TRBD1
TGTGCCAGCAGCCAGCCGACAGGGAGTCCTTCCTACGAGCAGTACTTC
CASSQPTGSPSYEQYF
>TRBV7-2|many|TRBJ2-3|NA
TGTGCCAGCAGCCCTCCAGGGGTTTCCAGCACAGATACGCAGTATTTT
CASSPPGVSSTDTQYF
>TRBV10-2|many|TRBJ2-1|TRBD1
TGCGCCAGCAGTGATTGGGACAGGTACAATGAGCAGTTCTTC
CASSDWDRYNEQFF
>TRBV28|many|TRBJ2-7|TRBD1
TGTGCCAGCAGTTCGGGACAGGGGGATTCCGAGCAGTACTTC
CASSSGQGDSEQYF
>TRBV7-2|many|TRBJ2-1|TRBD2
TGTGCCAGCAGCTATTGGTTGGGGGGGGAGCAGTTCTTC
CASSYWLGGEQFF
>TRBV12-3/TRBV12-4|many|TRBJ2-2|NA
TGTGCCAGCAGTCGAACCGGGGCCGGGGAGCTGTTTTTT
CASSRTGAGELFF
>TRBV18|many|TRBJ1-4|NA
TGTGCCAGCTCACCCAGCAAAGCAACTAATGAAAAACTGTTTTTT
CASSPSKATNEKLFF
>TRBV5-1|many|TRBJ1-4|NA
TGCGCCAGCAGCTTGACCTCGCAGGCTGAAAAACTGTTTTTT
CASSLTSQAEKLFF
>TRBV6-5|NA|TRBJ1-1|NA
TGTGCCAGCAGTTACGCTCGAGGCACTGATGCTTTATTT
CASSYARGTDALF
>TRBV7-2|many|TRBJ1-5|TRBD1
TGTGCCAGCAGCTTAGAATTCCAGGGGGCGCCGGGCAATCAGCCCCAGCATTTT
CASSLEFQGAPGNQPQHF
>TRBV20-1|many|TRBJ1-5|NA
TGCAGTGCCCTGAAGAGCAATCAGCCCCAGCATTTT
CSALKSNQPQHF
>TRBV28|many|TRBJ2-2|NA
TGTGCCAGCAGGGGGCTGGACACCGGGGAGCTGTTTTTT
CASRGLDTGELFF
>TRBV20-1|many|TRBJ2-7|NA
TGCAGTGCTAGAGATACGGGGAGCACTAACTACGAGCAGTACTTC
CSARDTGSTNYEQYF
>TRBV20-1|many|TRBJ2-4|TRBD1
TGCAGTGCTAGAGTCTCAGGGGGTGGGAACATTCAGTACTTC
CSARVSGGGNIQYF
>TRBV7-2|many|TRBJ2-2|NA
TGTGCCAGCAGCTTGGAACTGAACACCGGGGAGCTGTTTTTT
CASSLELNTGELFF
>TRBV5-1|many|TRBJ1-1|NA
TGCGCCAGCAGCTTCGGGGGGTGGAACACTGAAGCTTTCTTT
CASSFGGWNTEAFF
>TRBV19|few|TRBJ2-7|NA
TGTGCCAGTAGTACCACAGGGTACCCTTCCCCCTACGAGCAGTACTTC
CASSTTGYPSPYEQYF
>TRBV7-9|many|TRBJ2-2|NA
TGTGCCAGCAGCTTAGACGCGATCCCGAACACCGGGGAGCTGTTTTTT
CASSLDAIPNTGELFF
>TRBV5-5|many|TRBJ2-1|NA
TGTGCCAGCAGCCGACAGGACGCTCCCTACAATGAGCAGTTCTTC
CASSRQDAPYNEQFF